This TCR beta chain emerged from a study of CD8 T cells in ankylosing spondylitis. The study's findings and limits: Those disease-linked clones were CD8+; they were also relatively rare in peripheral blood. In ankylosing spondylitis blood, a motif of roughly 8 highly homologous TCR beta variants appeared characteristic. Matched ankylosing spondylitis synovial fluid reportedly showed significant enrichment of disease-linked clones. Some motif variants were previously reported in reactive arthritis synovial fluid and blood.

This CDR3 spans 10 amino acids. Trimming removed 0 bases at V and 7 bases at J, with 3 bases between. Germline V gene lookup returns CDR1 DFQATT and CDR2 SNEGSKA (reference sequence). Quantitative barcoded 5'-RACE was used to prepare TCR beta libraries. Using its own MiXCR run on the 5' RACE reads, TCRdb lists one record per CDR3 protein. The table has fewer than 400,000 distinct CDR3 sequences, 20% to 25% seen once. Comments on this clonotype: What it binds is not known.

Sequenced sample: blood, either unsorted or a sorted T cell fraction (not recorded which). The gene calls are TRBV20-1 and TRBJ1-2; D uncertain. This clonotype originated in a male donor with ankylosing spondylitis. The CDR3 DNA follows: TGCAGTGCTAGAGATGGTGGCTACACCTTC. Its protein product is CSARDGGYTF.